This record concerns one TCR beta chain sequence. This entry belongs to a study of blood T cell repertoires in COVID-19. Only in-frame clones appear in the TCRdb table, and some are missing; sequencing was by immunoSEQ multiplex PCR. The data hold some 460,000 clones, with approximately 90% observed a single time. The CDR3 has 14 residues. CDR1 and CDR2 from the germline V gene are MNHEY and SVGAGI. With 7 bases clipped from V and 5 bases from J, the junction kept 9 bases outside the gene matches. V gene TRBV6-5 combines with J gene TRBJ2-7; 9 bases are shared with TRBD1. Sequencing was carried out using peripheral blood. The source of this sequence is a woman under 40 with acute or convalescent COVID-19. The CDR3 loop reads CASKPRTGVHEQYF. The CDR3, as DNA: TGTGCCAGCAAGCCCCGGACAGGGGTCCACGAGCAGTACTTC.